A single sample gave rise to the 9 T cell receptor beta chains below, sequenced in a study of blood T cell repertoires in COVID-19. Using immunoSEQ multiplex PCR, the repertoire was profiled, and TCRdb retains in-frame clones only, with some absent. The data show about 220,000 clones, 65% to 85% seen once. The sequenced material came from peripheral blood. The source is a woman aged 60-70 years with acute or convalescent COVID-19.

This chain connects TRBV15 to TRBJ2-7, with 9 positions matching TRBD1. Germline V gives CDR1 LNHNV, CDR2 YYDKDF (reference sequence). The CDR3 is made up of 15 amino acids. Unmatched junction bases numbered 8, after V lost 2 bases and J lost 6 bases. CDR3 sequence: CATSRRGQGRSEQYF. The DNA of the CDR3 is TGTGCCACCAGCAGACGGGGACAGGGACGATCCGAGCAGTACTTC.

The V call is TRBV5-5, the J call TRBJ2-3, with TRBD2 matching 13 bases. CDR3 length equals 16 residues. CDR1 SGHKS and CDR2 YYEKEE come from the germline V gene (reference sequence). V lost 3 bases and J lost 5; bases outside the gene matches: 6. In DNA form, the CDR3 reads TGTGCCAGCAGCTCGGAACTAGCGGGGGGGCGAGATACGCAGTATTTT. Its translation: CASSSELAGGRDTQYF. Drawing the rest from reference TRBV5-5 and TRBJ2-3, the complete variable domain is DAGVTQSPTHLIKTRGQQVTLRCSPISGHKSVSWYQQVLGQGPQFIFQYYEKEERGRGNFPDRFSARQFPNYSSELNVNALLLGDSALYLCASSSELAGGRDTQYFGPGTRLTVL.

The chain joins TRBV18 to TRBJ1-1; the match to TRBD1 covers 10 bases. From germline, CDR1 is KGHSH and CDR2 LQKENI. CDR3 length: 16 amino acids. The trim removed 6 bases at V and 2 bases at J, leaving 9 bases unmatched. CDR3 coding DNA: TGTGCCAGCTCTAACCCGGGACAGGGGATAAACACTGAAGCTTTCTTT. Translating gives CASSNPGQGINTEAFF.

The chain links TRBV19 to TRBJ1-4; 7 nucleotides align to TRBD1. V was clipped by 5 bases and J by 8 bases; unmatched bases: 11. Germline loops: CDR1 LNHDA, CDR2 SQIVND (reference sequence). The CDR3 is 15 residues long. The CDR3 DNA reads TGTGCCAGTAGTGCCAAACAGGGGATCGGGGAAAAACTGTTTTTT. It specifies CASSAKQGIGEKLFF.

This clone appeared a few times. This chain connects TRBV4-1 to TRBJ1-1; D not resolved. Deletions cut 0 bases from V and 10 bases from J, with 12 bases between. The germline V gene encodes CDR1 MGHRA and CDR2 YSYEKL. CDR3 length: 13 residues. The CDR3 sequence: CASSQDEGTRAFF. In DNA, the CDR3 is TGCGCCAGCAGCCAAGATGAGGGAACGAGAGCTTTCTTT.

The chain recombines TRBV6-1 with TRBJ2-7; 8 bases are shared with TRBD2. Per the germline V gene, CDR1 is MNHNS and CDR2 is SASEGT. The J segment lost 6 bases and the V segment lost 0 bases, leaving 7 bases of the junction unmatched. This CDR3 is built from 15 residues. CDR3 loop: CASSEAGRGDPEQYF. CDR3 nucleotides: TGTGCCAGCAGTGAAGCAGGGCGGGGGGATCCCGAGCAGTACTTC.

This rearrangement joins TRBV5-1 to TRBJ2-1, with 9 nucleotides matching TRBD1. The germline CDR1 and CDR2 sequences are SGHRS and YFSETQ. The CDR3 runs to 15 residues. After removal of 4 bases from V and 5 bases from J, the junction contained 7 bases not matched to a gene. The CDR3 sequence is CASSTTGGQHNEQFF. The CDR3 DNA reads TGCGCCAGCAGCACGACAGGGGGTCAGCACAATGAGCAGTTCTTC.

The V call is TRBV30, the J call TRBJ1-6; 8 nucleotides match TRBD1. The CDR3 consists of 13 residues. The germline V gene encodes CDR1 GTSNPN and CDR2 SVGIG (reference sequence). Trimming at V came to 6 bases and at J to 6 bases, leaving 4 bases not matched to a gene. The CDR3 reads CACGQGLNSPLHF. The CDR3 nucleotides read TGTGCCTGTGGACAGGGACTTAATTCACCCCTCCACTTT. Full variable domain (remainder filled in from reference TRBV30 and TRBJ1-6): SQTIHQWPATLVQPVGSPLSLECTVEGTSNPNLYWYRQAAGRGLQLLFYSVGIGQISSEVPQNLSASRPQDRQFILSSKKLLLSDSGFYLCACGQGLNSPLHFGNGTRLTVT.

Only a few counts were recorded for this clone. Other DNA sequences in this sample translate to the same CDR3. V usage is TRBV29-1 and J usage is TRBJ1-2; D is perhaps TRBD1 (6 bases). V was shortened by 6 bases and J by 5 bases, with 10 bases between the two germline ends. CDR3 size: 11 residues. In germline, CDR1 is SQVTM, CDR2 ANQGSEA. CDR3: CSVGQGYGYTF. In nucleotides, the CDR3 is TGCAGCGTGGGCCAGGGGTATGGCTACACCTTC.